Described below is a single TCR beta chain sequence and its context. Its target is unknown. This sample is part of a study of cytomegalovirus exposure and HLA in healthy donors. Between the trimmed V and J ends, which lost 4 bases and 0 bases, there was a span of 17 bases. Germline assignment: CDR1 MDHEN and CDR2 SYDVKM. The CDR3 loop spans 17 amino acids. Study results and limitations: Cytomegalovirus status, reportedly, was diagnosed with high specificity and sensitivity by the classifier. CMV serostatus was the sole immune exposure information available. The study dropped some indistinguishable V segments, TRBV6-2 and TRBV6-3 among them. As was reported, the HLA-A and HLA-B alleles of most subjects were accurately predicted from TCR beta sequences.

Amplification used 60 Vbeta primers and 13 Jbeta primers. Profiling relied on immunoSEQ multiplex PCR, and the TCRdb table lists in-frame clones only, not all of them. Seen here are fewer than 180,000 clones, 60% to 70% observed once, and the top ten hold approximately 6.6%. Sequencing used PBMCs. V usage is TRBV28 and J usage is TRBJ2-3; perhaps TRBD1 as D (5 bases). This clonotype originated in a woman between 55 and 75 years old in good health and CMV-seropositive. As DNA, the CDR3 is TGTGCCAGCAGTTGGGGCCGTACAGAGTTTAGCACAGATACGCAGTATTTT. Its protein product is CASSWGRTEFSTDTQYF.